The sequence of this T cell receptor (beta chain) was determined in a study of T-cell memory formation after mild COVID-19. Overall study context: In these data, TCR clusters were largely donor specific.

TCRdb passed the 5' RACE reads through MiXCR, listing each CDR3 protein once. Altogether some 110,000 distinct CDR3 sequences are present, 15% to 20% being singletons, with the ten largest covering 25% to 30%. V dropped 6 bases and J dropped 6 bases, with 8 bases sitting between them. The CDR3 has 12 amino acids. CDR1 SGHTA and CDR2 FQGNSA come from the germline V gene. The V and J genes are TRBV7-2 and TRBJ2-2; no firm D call. This sequence originates from an adult woman who had mild COVID-19 (a few samples of this study predate the infection). Cell type and time point are not known. Source material: PBMCs or a T cell subset sorted from them (not recorded which). The CDR3 nucleotides read TGTGCCAGCAGTATGATTTCCGGGGAGCTGTTTTTT. Protein sequence: CASSMISGELFF.